This T cell receptor (beta chain) was obtained from a study of monozygotic twins with inflammatory bowel disease. The study, taken as a whole, reports: Heterogeneous immunosuppressive treatment regimens may have introduced variability into patient repertoires. T cell subtypes were not distinguishable in this analysis.

To note about this clonotype: The antigen is undetermined.

Germline-derived CDR1 and CDR2 are DFQATT and SNEGSKA (reference sequence). The CDR3 sequence is 14 residues long. A 6-nucleotide sample barcode was carried by the UMIs, which template switching added. TCRdb processed the 5' RACE reads again and assigns one entry to each CDR3 protein, with no DNA. This sample's table reports roughly 330,000 distinct CDR3 sequences. Each donor had 2.5 to 3 ml of blood drawn. J is TRBJ1-6 and V is TRBV20-1; TCRdb selects TRBD1, and the lack of DNA leaves this call unchecked. The sequenced material came from blood. This clonotype was obtained from a human donor with ulcerative colitis or Crohn's disease, or a healthy co-twin of an affected twin (not recorded which). The CDR3 region is CSASRGGRNSPLHF.